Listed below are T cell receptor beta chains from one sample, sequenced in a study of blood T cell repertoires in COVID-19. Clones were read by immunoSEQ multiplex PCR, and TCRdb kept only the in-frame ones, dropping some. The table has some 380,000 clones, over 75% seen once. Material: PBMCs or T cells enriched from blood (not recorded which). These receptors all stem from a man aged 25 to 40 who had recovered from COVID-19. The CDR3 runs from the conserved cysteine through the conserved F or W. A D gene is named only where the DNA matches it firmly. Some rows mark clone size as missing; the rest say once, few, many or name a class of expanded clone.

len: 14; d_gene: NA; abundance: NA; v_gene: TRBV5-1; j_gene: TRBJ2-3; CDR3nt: TGCGCCAGCGGTCCCTCGCGGGACACAGATACGCAGTATTTT; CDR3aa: CASGPSRDTDTQYF
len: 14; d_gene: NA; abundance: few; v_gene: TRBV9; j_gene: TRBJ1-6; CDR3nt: TGTGCCAGCAGCATCGACGGAGTTCATTCACCCCTCCACTTT; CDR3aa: CASSIDGVHSPLHF
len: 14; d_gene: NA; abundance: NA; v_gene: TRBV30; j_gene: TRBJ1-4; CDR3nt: TGTGCCTGGAGTCCCTCGTGGGCTTGGGAAAAACTGTTTTTT; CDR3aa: CAWSPSWAWEKLFF
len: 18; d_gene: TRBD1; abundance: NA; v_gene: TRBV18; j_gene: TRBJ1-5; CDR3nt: TGTGCCAGCTCACCGGTCGCATTGGGACAGGGGACACGTCAGCCCCAGCATTTT; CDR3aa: CASSPVALGQGTRQPQHF
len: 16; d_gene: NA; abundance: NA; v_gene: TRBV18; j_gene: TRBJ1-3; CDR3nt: TGTGCCAGCTCACCATTCGGGGGAGACTCTGGAAACACCATATATTTT; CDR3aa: CASSPFGGDSGNTIYF
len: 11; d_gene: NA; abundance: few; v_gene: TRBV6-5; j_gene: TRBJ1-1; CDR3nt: TGTGCCAGCAGCCAGGGGTTTGTAGCTTTCTTT; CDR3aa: CASSQGFVAFF
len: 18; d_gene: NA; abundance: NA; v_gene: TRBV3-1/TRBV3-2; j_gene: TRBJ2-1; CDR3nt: TGTGCCAGCAGCTTAGCTCTTTCAGGGAAACCACCCTACAATGAGCAGTTCTTC; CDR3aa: CASSLALSGKPPYNEQFF
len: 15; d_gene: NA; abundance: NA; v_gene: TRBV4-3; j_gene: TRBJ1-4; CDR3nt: TGCGCCAGCAGCCAAGAGGGGCAGGGGATAGAAAAACTGTTTTTT; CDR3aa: CASSQEGQGIEKLFF
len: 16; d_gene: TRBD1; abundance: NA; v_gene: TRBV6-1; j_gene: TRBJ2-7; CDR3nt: TGTGCCAGCAGTGGATGGACAGGGCTTTCCGGCAAGGAGCAGTACTTC; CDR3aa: CASSGWTGLSGKEQYF
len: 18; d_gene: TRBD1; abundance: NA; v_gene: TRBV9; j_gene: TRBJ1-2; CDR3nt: TGTGCCAGCAGCCCACCAAAGGAAAACAGGGGAGGTAACTATGGCTACACCTTC; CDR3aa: CASSPPKENRGGNYGYTF
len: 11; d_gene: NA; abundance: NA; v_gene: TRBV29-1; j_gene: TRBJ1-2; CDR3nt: TGCGGCTGGGAGTCTAACTATGGCTACACCTTC; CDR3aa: CGWESNYGYTF
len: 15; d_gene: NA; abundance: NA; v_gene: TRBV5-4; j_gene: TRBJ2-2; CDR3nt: TGTGCCAGCAGCTATATATCCGCGAACACCGGGGAGCTGTTTTTT; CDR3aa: CASSYISANTGELFF
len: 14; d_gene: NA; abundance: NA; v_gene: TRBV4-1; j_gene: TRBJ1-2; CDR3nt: TGCGCCAGCAGCCAAGGCCAGGGTCATTATGGCTACACCTTC; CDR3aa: CASSQGQGHYGYTF
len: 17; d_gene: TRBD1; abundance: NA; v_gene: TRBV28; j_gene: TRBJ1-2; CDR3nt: TGTGCCAGCAGTTCCGTCACCTTCTCCTCAGGGGGTCGGGGCTACACCTTC; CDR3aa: CASSSVTFSSGGRGYTF
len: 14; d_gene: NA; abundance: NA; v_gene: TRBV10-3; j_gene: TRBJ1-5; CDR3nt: TGTGCCATCAGCACTACAGGGTCGGATCAGCCCCAGCATTTT; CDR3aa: CAISTTGSDQPQHF
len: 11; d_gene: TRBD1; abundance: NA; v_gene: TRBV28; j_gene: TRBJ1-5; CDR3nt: TGTGCCAACAACAGGGGCCAGCCCCAGCATTTT; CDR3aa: CANNRGQPQHF
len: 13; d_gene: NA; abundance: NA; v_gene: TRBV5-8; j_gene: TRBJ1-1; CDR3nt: TGTGCCAGCAGCTTGGAGAGCTCCTTTGAAGCTTTCTTT; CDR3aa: CASSLESSFEAFF
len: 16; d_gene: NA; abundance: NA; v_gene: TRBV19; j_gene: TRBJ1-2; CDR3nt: TGTGCCAGTAGTATAGATCCCCGACTGACTAACTATGGCTACACCTTC; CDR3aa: CASSIDPRLTNYGYTF
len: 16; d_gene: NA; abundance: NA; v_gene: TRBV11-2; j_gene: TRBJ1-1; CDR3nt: TGTGCCAGCAGCTTAGGAAGGGGCCGGGGGTCCACTGAAGCTTTCTTT; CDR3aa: CASSLGRGRGSTEAFF
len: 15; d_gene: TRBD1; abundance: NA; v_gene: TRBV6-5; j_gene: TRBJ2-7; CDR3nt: TGTGCCAGCAGTCCCCGGGACAGGGTCGACCTCGAGCAGTACTTC; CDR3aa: CASSPRDRVDLEQYF
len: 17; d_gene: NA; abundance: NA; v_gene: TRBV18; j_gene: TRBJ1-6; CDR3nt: TGTGCCAGCTCACCATCCGAAGGTTCGGGCTATAATTCACCCCTCCACTTT; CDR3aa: CASSPSEGSGYNSPLHF
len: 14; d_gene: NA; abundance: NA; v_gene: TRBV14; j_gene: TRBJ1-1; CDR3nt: TGTGCCAGCAGCCAAGCCTCAGGGATCACTGAAGCTTTCTTT; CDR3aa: CASSQASGITEAFF
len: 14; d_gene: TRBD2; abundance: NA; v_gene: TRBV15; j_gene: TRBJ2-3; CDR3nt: TGTGCCACCAGACTAGCGGGTTCCACAGATACGCAGTATTTT; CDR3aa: CATRLAGSTDTQYF
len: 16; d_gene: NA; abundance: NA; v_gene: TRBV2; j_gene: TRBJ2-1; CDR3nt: TGTGCCAGCACCCCCCGGTTGGGGGGGGCGTACAATGAGCAGTTCTTC; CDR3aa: CASTPRLGGAYNEQFF
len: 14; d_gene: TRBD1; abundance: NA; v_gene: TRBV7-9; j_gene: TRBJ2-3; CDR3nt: TGTGCCAGCAGCTTAACAGGGGGCGCAGATACGCAGTATTTT; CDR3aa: CASSLTGGADTQYF
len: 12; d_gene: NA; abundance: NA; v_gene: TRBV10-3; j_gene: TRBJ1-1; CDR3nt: TGTGCCATCACAGGGGATGACACTGAAGCTTTCTTT; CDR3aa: CAITGDDTEAFF
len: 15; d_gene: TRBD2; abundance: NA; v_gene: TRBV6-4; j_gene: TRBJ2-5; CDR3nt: TGTGCCAGCAGTGAAAGAGCGGGGGGGCAAGAGACCCAGTACTTC; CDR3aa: CASSERAGGQETQYF
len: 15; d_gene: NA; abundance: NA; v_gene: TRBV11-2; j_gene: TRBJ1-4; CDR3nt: TGTGCCAGCAGTTTGCGAGGACTCCTTAATGAAAAACTGTTTTTT; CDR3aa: CASSLRGLLNEKLFF
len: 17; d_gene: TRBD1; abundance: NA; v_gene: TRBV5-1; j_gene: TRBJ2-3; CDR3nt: TGCGCCAGCAGCTTGGAAGGACAGGGGAGAAGCACAGATACGCAGTATTTT; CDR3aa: CASSLEGQGRSTDTQYF
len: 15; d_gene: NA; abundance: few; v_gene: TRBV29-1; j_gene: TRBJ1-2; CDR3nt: TGCAGCGTTGCCCTCGGATCTGGGCCAAACTATGGCTACACCTTC; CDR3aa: CSVALGSGPNYGYTF
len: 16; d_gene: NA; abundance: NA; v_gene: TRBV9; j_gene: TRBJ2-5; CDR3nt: TGTGCCAGCAGCGTAGAAAAGGACGGGGAGCAAGAGACCCAGTACTTC; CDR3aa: CASSVEKDGEQETQYF
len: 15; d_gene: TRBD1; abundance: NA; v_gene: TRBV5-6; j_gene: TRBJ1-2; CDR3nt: TGTGCCAGCAGCTTGGCGGGACAGGGCAACTATGGCTACACCTTC; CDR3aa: CASSLAGQGNYGYTF